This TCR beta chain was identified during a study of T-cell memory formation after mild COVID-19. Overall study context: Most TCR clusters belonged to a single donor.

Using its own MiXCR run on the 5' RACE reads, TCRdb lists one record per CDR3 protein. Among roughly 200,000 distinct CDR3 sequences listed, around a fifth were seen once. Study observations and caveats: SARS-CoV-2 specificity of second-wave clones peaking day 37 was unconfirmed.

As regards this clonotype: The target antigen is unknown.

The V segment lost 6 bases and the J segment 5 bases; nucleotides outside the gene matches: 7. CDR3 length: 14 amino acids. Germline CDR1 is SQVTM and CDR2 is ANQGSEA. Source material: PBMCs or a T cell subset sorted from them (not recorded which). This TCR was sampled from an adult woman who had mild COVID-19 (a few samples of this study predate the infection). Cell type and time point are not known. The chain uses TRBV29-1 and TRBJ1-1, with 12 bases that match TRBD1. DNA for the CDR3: TGCAGCGTCGACGGGACAGGGGGCCAAACTGAAGCTTTCTTT. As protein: CSVDGTGGQTEAFF.